One sample yielded the 22 T cell receptor beta chains listed below, sequenced in a study of post-analysis software for immune sequencing data. The study's findings and limits: Comparison of patients with controls showed a handful of TRBV segments more frequent in patients, TRBV5-6, TRBV5-1 and TRBV20-1 among them.

Unique molecular identifiers had been added to the TCR beta cDNA libraries. Using its own MiXCR run on the PCR reads, TCRdb lists one record per CDR3 protein. The profile shows roughly 800,000 distinct CDR3 sequences, 25% to 30% of them singletons. Their specific antigens are unknown. Sequenced: blood. These receptors originate from a girl aged 10 to 17 with multiple sclerosis.

The sample holds a few counts of this clonotype. The chain combines TRBV6-5 with TRBJ1-1; D might be TRBD1 (5 bases). The CDR3 has 13 residues. In germline, CDR1 is MNHEY, CDR2 SVGAGI. Trimming took off 7 bases at V and 7 bases at J, with 16 bases between the two ends. The CDR3 reads CASTTLRGIEAFF. The CDR3 nucleotides are TGTGCCAGCACCACCCTACGGGGGATTGAAGCTTTCTTT.

There are a few counts of this clonotype. This rearrangement joins TRBV3-1 to TRBJ2-7, with D perhaps TRBD1 (5 bases). Germline V CDR1 and CDR2: LGHDT, YNNKEL (reference sequence). V was trimmed by 0 bases and J by 2 bases, leaving 14 bases between them. The CDR3 consists of 16 residues. DNA of the CDR3: TGTGCCAGCAGCCAAGATCGTTCCAGGGCCACCTACGAGCAGTACTTC. This sequence encodes CASSQDRSRATYEQYF.

Only a few counts were recorded for this clonotype. The chain joins TRBV6-5 to TRBJ2-1; D is possibly TRBD2 (5 bases). V lost 7 bases and J 4 bases, leaving 8 bases between the germline ends. Germline CDR1 and CDR2: MNHEY and SVGAGI. The CDR3 contains 12 residues. The CDR3 nucleotides read TGTGCCAGCACCGGACTGTACAATGAGCAGTTCTTC. Protein product: CASTGLYNEQFF.

This chain joins TRBV6-1 and TRBJ1-1, with D possibly TRBD1 on 5 matching bases. Trimming took off 10 bases at V and 2 bases at J, with 17 bases between the two ends. The CDR3 sequence is 14 residues long. Germline-derived CDR1 and CDR2 are MNHNS and SASEGT. CDR3 residues: CATQSGRDNTEAFF. CDR3 in DNA: TGTGCCACCCAATCAGGCAGGGATAACACTGAAGCTTTCTTT.

This clonotype turned up a few times. The chain recombines TRBV6-2 or TRBV6-3 with TRBJ1-1; D call uncertain. The CDR3 is 13 residues long. Trimming pared 3 bases from V and 0 bases from J, leaving 5 bases between. The germline CDR1 and CDR2 sequences are MNHEY and SVGEGT. The CDR3 nucleotides are TGTGCCAGCAGTTATCATTTGAACACTGAAGCTTTCTTT. It is translated as CASSYHLNTEAFF.

This clonotype showed up just a few times. CDR3 DNA: TGTGCCAGCAGCCTAGGATGGGCCGACGGGCCGGACGGCTACACCTTC. Its protein product is CASSLGWADGPDGYTF. The genes are TRBV7-2 and TRBJ1-2; D is ambiguous. V lost 5 bases and J lost 8, with 24 bases in between. The CDR3 is 16 amino acids. Germline lookup yields CDR1 SGHTA and CDR2 FQGNSA.

This chain joins TRBV3-1 and TRBJ2-3; weak D call: TRBD2 (6 bases). V was shortened by 1 base and J by 2 bases, with 16 bases between the two germline ends. From germline, CDR1 is LGHDT and CDR2 YNNKEL (reference sequence). The CDR3 runs to 17 residues. The CDR3 loop reads CASSQVTSGENTDTQYF. The CDR3 DNA reads TGTGCCAGCAGCCAAGTCACGTCGGGGGAGAACACAGATACGCAGTATTTT.

Only a few counts were recorded for this clonotype. The V call is TRBV10-3, the J call TRBJ2-3; 9 bases agree with TRBD2. The CDR3 covers 16 residues. The V and J ends lost 3 bases and 2 bases, in that order; junction bases with no gene match: 6. Germline values: CDR1 ENHRY, CDR2 SYGVKD. CDR3 sequence: CAISDALAGITDTQYF. In DNA form, the CDR3 reads TGTGCCATCAGTGACGCGCTAGCGGGGATCACAGATACGCAGTATTTT.

This clonotype has only a few counts. V is TRBV20-1 and J is TRBJ2-1; 8 nucleotides agree with TRBD2. J was trimmed by 4 bases and V by 2 bases; bases with no gene match: 4. Germline-derived CDR1 and CDR2 are DFQATT and SNEGSKA (reference sequence). CDR3 length equals 14 residues. The DNA for the CDR3 is TGCAGTGCTAGACTAGCGGGCCGTTACAATGAGCAGTTCTTC. The encoded protein is CSARLAGRYNEQFF.

This clonotype has a handful of counts. The CDR3 protein is CASSESISGRGAYNEQFF. The CDR3 DNA reads TGCGCCAGCAGTGAGTCGATTTCGGGTAGAGGCGCCTACAATGAGCAGTTCTTC. The J gene is TRBJ2-1, the V gene TRBV10-1; no firm D call. Germline lookup yields CDR1 WNHNN and CDR2 SYGVQD (reference sequence). V was shortened by 0 bases and J by 2 bases, with 17 bases between the two germline ends. This CDR3 comprises 18 residues.

This clonotype was observed a handful of times. The rearrangement joins TRBV29-1 to TRBJ2-1; TRBD2 matches at 13 bases. The CDR3 extends over 20 amino acids. Trimming removed 5 bases from V and 0 bases from J; junction bases left unmatched: 16. Germline CDR1 is SQVTM and CDR2 is ANQGSEA. CDR3 nucleotides: TGCAGCGTTTCTCCCTTACTTTGGACTAGCGGGAGACCCTCCTACAATGAGCAGTTCTTC. Translating gives CSVSPLLWTSGRPSYNEQFF.

Points on this clonotype: It may be a read error: a sequence one base away is much more abundant. The chain carries TRBV7-9 and TRBJ2-1; D is possibly TRBD1 (5 bases). Near its end, the DNA agrees better with TRBJ2-7, so the J call may be wrong. The CDR3 contains 19 residues. Germline-derived CDR1 and CDR2 are SEHNR and FQNEAQ (reference sequence). CDR3 DNA sequence: TGTGCCAGCAGCCCCACGCAGCAGGGCCTCGTCAGCTCCTACAATGAGCAGTACTTC. It yields the protein CASSPTQQGLVSSYNEQYF.

The genes are TRBV7-2 and TRBJ2-7; D is uncertain. The CDR3 consists of 12 residues. V lost 4 bases and J lost 7, with 11 bases in between. CDR1 and CDR2 from the germline V gene are SGHTA and FQGNSA. CDR3 in amino acids: CASSSRASEQYF. The CDR3 nucleotides read TGTGCCAGCAGCTCCCGGGCCTCAGAGCAGTACTTC.

The CDR3 DNA reads as TGTGCCAGCACACGGAGCACAGATACGCAGTATTTT. Translating it yields CASTRSTDTQYF. This chain links TRBV7-9 with TRBJ2-3; D not resolved. Trimming removed 7 bases from V and 0 bases from J, with 5 bases in between. The CDR3 totals 12 residues. CDR1 is SEHNR and CDR2 is FQNEAQ in the germline V gene (reference sequence).

Comments on this clonotype: One junction end does not reproduce the germline sequence, and a read error may be involved. The chain recombines TRBV7-7 with TRBJ2-5, with TRBD2 identical over 7 bases. The V gene's germline CDR1 is SSHAT and CDR2 FNYEAQ (reference sequence). The CDR3 runs 14 residues. The CDR3 loop reads CASSRGLVQETQYF. The CDR3 DNA is TGTGCTAGCAGTCGCGGACTAGTCCAAGAGACCCAGTACTTC.

V usage is TRBV7-2 and J usage is TRBJ1-1; no definite D call. This CDR3 contains 11 residues. From germline, CDR1 is SGHTA and CDR2 FQGNSA. Trimming removed 5 bases from V and 7 bases from J, with 8 bases in between. The CDR3 region is CASSRQYEAFF. The CDR3 nucleotides read TGTGCCAGCAGCCGGCAGTATGAAGCTTTCTTT.

This clonotype occurred many times. V is TRBV20-1 and J is TRBJ2-7; D remains ambiguous. V was cut by 6 bases and J by 2 bases, with 5 bases left in between. The CDR3 loop spans 10 amino acids. Germline V gene lookup returns CDR1 DFQATT and CDR2 SNEGSKA (reference sequence). The CDR3 DNA follows: TGCAGTGCCGGAACCTACGAGCAGTACTTC. Protein product: CSAGTYEQYF.

A few counts support this clonotype. The chain uses TRBV7-9 and TRBJ2-7, with 8 bases aligning to TRBD2. This CDR3 is 16 amino acids long. The germline gives CDR1 SEHNR, CDR2 FQNEAQ (reference sequence). V lost 4 bases to trimming and J lost 0 bases; unmatched junction nucleotides: 8. Here the CDR3 reads CASSYKSGGISYEQYF. The DNA for the CDR3 is TGTGCCAGCAGCTATAAGTCGGGGGGGATCTCCTACGAGCAGTACTTC.

Notes on this clonotype: A much larger clone lies one base from this, so it may be a read error. The V and J genes are TRBV5-5 and TRBJ2-3; unclear D gene. CDR3 length: 14 residues. CDR1 is SGHKS, CDR2 YYEKEE, per germline (reference sequence). V gave up 3 bases and J gave up 0 bases, with 8 bases separating them. CDR3 DNA sequence: TGTGCCAGCAGCTGGGAAGGAAGCACAGATACGCAGTATTTT. This encodes CASSWEGSTDTQYF.

The chain links TRBV29-1 to TRBJ2-6, with 12 bases matching TRBD2. V dropped 4 bases and J dropped 0; count of bases not matched to a gene: 7. This CDR3 is 18 amino acids long. Germline loops: CDR1 SQVTM, CDR2 ANQGSEA. CDR3 residues: CSVGVTSGSYSGANVLTF. In DNA form, the CDR3 reads TGCAGCGTTGGGGTGACTAGCGGGAGCTACTCTGGGGCCAACGTCCTGACTTTC. The entire variable domain, with the rest obtained from reference TRBV29-1 and TRBJ2-6, is as follows: SAVISQKPSRDICQRGTSLTIQCQVDSQVTMMFWYRQQPGQSLTLIATANQGSEATYESGFVIDKFPISRPNLTFSTLTVSNMSPEDSSIYLCSVGVTSGSYSGANVLTFGAGSRLTVL.

This clonotype was observed at least ten times. This chain uses TRBV20-1 with TRBJ2-5; perhaps TRBD2 as D (6 bases). V gave up 5 bases and J gave up 1 base, with 14 bases separating them. This CDR3 contains 14 residues. CDR1 is DFQATT and CDR2 is SNEGSKA in the germline V gene (reference sequence). The CDR3 DNA reads as TGCAGTGCTCGCCCCCGGGACTTCCAAGAGACCCAGTACTTC. Its protein is CSARPRDFQETQYF.

The chain joins TRBV7-8 to TRBJ2-5; D perhaps matches TRBD2 (7 bases). Trimming cost V 6 bases and J 7 bases, with 21 bases left between them. The CDR3 spans 15 residues. Germline CDR1 reads SGHVS; CDR2 reads FQNEAQ. DNA for the CDR3: TGTGCCAGCAGTCTAGGGGGGGGGCCTTGGGGGACCCAGTACTTC. It yields the protein CASSLGGGPWGTQYF.